This TCR beta chain comes out of a study of blood T cell repertoires in COVID-19. Overall study: The United States, Italy and Spain supplied acute and convalescent COVID-19 samples. Sources were T cells, B-cell-depleted T cells, or PBMCs; the material itself was cDNA or gDNA.

V was shortened by 1 base and J by 4 bases, with 12 bases between the two germline ends. CDR3 size: 15 residues. Germline loops: CDR1 SGHRS, CDR2 YFSETQ. Original processing methods: The assay estimated nucleated cells by amplifying reference gene primers. Measured with immunoSEQ multiplex PCR; TCRdb has only the in-frame clones, and not every one. That table gives V, J and clone size, and the DNA gave D and trimming. The sample shows approximately 79,000 clones, around 88% of them seen only once. The rearrangement joins TRBV5-1 to TRBJ2-1; maybe TRBD1 (5 bases). Sequenced material: peripheral blood. This TCR was sampled from a man aged 60-69 years with acute or convalescent COVID-19. In DNA form, the CDR3 reads TGCGCCAGCAGCTTGCCAAGGGGTTCTTACAATGAGCAGTTCTTC. This sequence encodes CASSLPRGSYNEQFF.